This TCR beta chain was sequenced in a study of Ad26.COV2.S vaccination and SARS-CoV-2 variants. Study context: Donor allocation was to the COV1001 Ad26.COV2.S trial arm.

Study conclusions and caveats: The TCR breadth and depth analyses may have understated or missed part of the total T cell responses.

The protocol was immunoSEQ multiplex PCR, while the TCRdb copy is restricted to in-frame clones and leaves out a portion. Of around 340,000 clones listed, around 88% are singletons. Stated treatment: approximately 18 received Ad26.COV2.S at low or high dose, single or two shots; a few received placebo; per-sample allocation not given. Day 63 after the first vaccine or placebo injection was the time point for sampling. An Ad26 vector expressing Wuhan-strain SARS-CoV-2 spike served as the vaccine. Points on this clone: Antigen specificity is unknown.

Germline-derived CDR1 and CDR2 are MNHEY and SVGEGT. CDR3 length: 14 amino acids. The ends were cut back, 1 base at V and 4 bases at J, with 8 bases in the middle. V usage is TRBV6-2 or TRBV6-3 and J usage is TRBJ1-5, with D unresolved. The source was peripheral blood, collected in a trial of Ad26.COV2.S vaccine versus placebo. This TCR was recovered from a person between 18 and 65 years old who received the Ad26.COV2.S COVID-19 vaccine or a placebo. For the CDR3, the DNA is TGTGCCAGCAGTTACTACAGCCATAATCAGCCCCAGCATTTT. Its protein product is CASSYYSHNQPQHF.